This entry is about one TCR beta chain. These data belong to a study of OX40 agonist ivuxolimab in advanced cancers. Looking at the study overall: Patients received ivuxolimab, an agonistic anti-OX40 (CD134) antibody. Enrollees could have had prior anti-PD-1, anti-PD-L1 or anti-CTLA-4 therapy, which around 40% had received.

Profiled with immunoSEQ multiplex PCR; TCRdb holds only in-frame clones, not every one. The repertoire consists of more than 45,000 clones, with about 77% occurring once and the leading ten covering around 2%. The CDR3 contains 15 residues. Germline CDR1 is WNHNN and CDR2 is SYGVQD (reference sequence). V was clipped by 2 bases and J by 2 bases; unmatched bases: 6. Sequencing used CD4+ or CD8+ T cells sorted from blood, obtained in a trial of the OX40 agonist ivuxolimab. The gene calls are TRBV10-1 and TRBJ2-7; 7 nucleotides match TRBD2. The sequence came from an adult with an advanced solid tumor such as melanoma, head and neck, liver or kidney cancer. The CDR3 region is CASSEGGGGTYEQYF. CDR3 DNA sequence: TGCGCCAGCAGTGAGGGGGGGGGAGGTACCTACGAGCAGTACTTC.